Below, one T cell receptor beta chain is given with its context. As yet, its antigen is unknown. J was trimmed by 7 bases and V by 0 bases; bases with no gene match: 10. CDR3 length: 17 amino acids. Germline-derived CDR1 and CDR2 are LGHDT and YNNKEL (reference sequence). The data derive from a study of T-cell reconstitution after alpha-beta-depleted transplantation in children. General observations from the study: Most T-cell counts and diversity one year after the transplant came from T cells that were newly produced. Surviving recipient T cells and intrathymic progenitors accounted for some patients' high TCRbeta diversity at day 60. Alpha-beta T cells about two months after transplant reportedly derived from several hundred expanded graft clones.

Researchers prepared the TCRbeta library using unique molecular identifiers, the study reports. TCRdb analysed the PCR reads with MiXCR anew, one entry per CDR3 protein. Of hundreds of thousands of distinct CDR3 sequences detected, about an eighth appear once; the ten largest clones hold around 0.79%. This chain uses TRBV3-1 with TRBJ2-3; TRBD2 aligns across 10 bases. Source: PBMCs, taken before TCRalphabeta/CD19-depleted stem cell transplant. The sequence came from a girl aged 2-10 years with congenital amegakaryocytic thrombocytopenia, due to receive a stem cell transplant. The CDR3 reads CASSQELAGGLRNTQYF. DNA of the CDR3: TGTGCCAGCAGCCAAGAGTTAGCGGGAGGTCTCCGGAATACGCAGTATTTT.